This is a list of T cell receptor beta chains from one sample in a study of metastatic and nonmetastatic thyroid tumors. TCRdb ran MiXCR on the PCR reads. Of about 41,000 clones in the sample, roughly 11% were seen once. The sample was blood. The receptor set was obtained from a female donor with papillary thyroid cancer or a benign thyroid nodule (not recorded which). Some clones in this sample may be carry-over from other donors' samples. CDR3s include the opening cysteine and the closing phenylalanine or tryptophan. Each record gives: V gene, D gene, J gene, clone size, CDR3 DNA, CDR3 protein. A D gene is named only where the DNA matches it firmly. Only part of the rows carry a size: once, few, many, or a class if the clone is expanded.

TRBV28,TRBD1,TRBJ1-1,many,TGTGCCAGCACGGACAGGGAAGCTTTCTTT,CASTDREAFF
TRBV6-2/TRBV6-3,TRBD2,TRBJ2-1,many,TGTGCCAGCAGTTATGTAGCGGGAGGGAGTTTGGATGAGCAGTTCTTC,CASSYVAGGSLDEQFF
TRBV5-1,NA,TRBJ2-1,many,TGCGCCAGCAGCTTAGCAGGGGAGATGTACAATGAGCAGTTCTTC,CASSLAGEMYNEQFF
TRBV6-5,TRBD2,TRBJ2-2,NA,TGTGCCAGCAGTTACTCGACGGTGCTAGCGGGAACCTGTGAGCTGTTTTTT,CASSYSTVLAGTCELFF
TRBV15,NA,TRBJ1-1,many,TGTGCCACCAGCAGAGATGAGGGAATGAACACTGAAGCTTTCTTT,CATSRDEGMNTEAFF
TRBV2,TRBD1,TRBJ1-1,many,TGTGCCAGCAGTGAGAGACAGGGGATGGCGTACACTGAAGCTTTCTTT,CASSERQGMAYTEAFF
TRBV2,NA,TRBJ1-5,many,TGTGCCAGCAGTGAACCGGGACAAAATCAGCCCCAGCATTTT,CASSEPGQNQPQHF
TRBV5-1,NA,TRBJ1-2,many,TGCGCCAGCAGCTTGTCTCAGAACTATGGCTACACCTTC,CASSLSQNYGYTF
TRBV6-5,TRBD2,TRBJ2-3,few,TGTGCCAGCAGTTACACGGCGGGAGTGAGCACAGATACGCAGTATTTT,CASSYTAGVSTDTQYF
TRBV20-1,NA,TRBJ2-3,many,TGCAGTGCTAGGCCCCATCGACTAGGGCTCACAGATACGCAGTATTTT,CSARPHRLGLTDTQYF
TRBV2,TRBD1,TRBJ2-1,NA,TGTGCCAGAAGACAGGGTTGTGTTAATGAGCAGTTCTTC,CARRQGCVNEQFF
TRBV19,NA,TRBJ1-2,many,TGTGCCAGTAATCCGGGAACGATCTATGGCTACACCTTC,CASNPGTIYGYTF
TRBV28,TRBD1,TRBJ1-1,many,TGTGCCAGCAGTCGGACAGGGAGCACTGAAGCTTTCTTT,CASSRTGSTEAFF
TRBV20-1,NA,TRBJ2-1,many,TGCAGTGCCGGTGGCAGCGGAAGCTCCTACAATGAGCAGTTCTTC,CSAGGSGSSYNEQFF
TRBV7-9,TRBD1,TRBJ2-7,many,TGTGCCAGCAGCTACGGGACAGTCTACGGGCAGTACTTC,CASSYGTVYGQYF
TRBV7-2,TRBD2,TRBJ2-5,many,TGTGCCAGCAGCGGACTAGCGAGGGAGACCCAGTACTTC,CASSGLARETQYF